One and the same sample provided the 2 T cell receptor beta chains below, sequenced in a study of T cells in Graves' hyperthyroidism and ophthalmopathy. Amplification targeted TCR beta CDR3 regions from RNA transcripts. The HTBI set primed first-round TCR CDR3 RT-PCR. MiXCR, applied by TCRdb to the multiplex PCR reads, yields one record per CDR3 protein. The repertoire holds some 760,000 distinct CDR3 sequences, less than 15% seen once, with 9.5% to 13% in the top ten. Sequenced input: blood. Source of these receptors: a woman younger than 35 with Graves' hyperthyroidism.

This clonotype was picked up many times. The rearrangement links TRBV5-1 to TRBJ1-2; 10 positions match TRBD1. V lost 6 bases to trimming and J lost 6 bases; unmatched junction nucleotides: 8. Per germline, CDR1 SGHRS and CDR2 YFSETQ. The length of the CDR3 is 14 residues. Here the CDR3 DNA reads TGCGCCAGCACTGCCGGGGGGACAGGGGATGGCTACACCTTC. It is translated as CASTAGGTGDGYTF. Full variable domain (remainder filled in from reference TRBV5-1 and TRBJ1-2): KAGVTQTPRYLIKTRGQQVTLSCSPISGHRSVSWYQQTPGQGLQFLFEYFSETQRNKGNFPGRFSGRQFSNSRSEMNVSTLELGDSALYLCASTAGGTGDGYTFGSGTRLTVV.

The gene calls are TRBV15 and TRBJ1-1, with a possible D match to TRBD1 (6 bases). The CDR3 contains 14 residues. V lost 0 bases and J 10 bases, leaving 15 bases between the germline ends. Germline assignment: CDR1 LNHNV and CDR2 YYDKDF (reference sequence). The DNA for the CDR3 is TGTGCCACCAGCAGAGATATGTCCATAGGGGGAGCTTTCTTT. Its translation is CATSRDMSIGGAFF.